The rows below give T cell receptor beta chains drawn from one sample of a study of OX40 agonist ivuxolimab in advanced cancers. Clones were read by immunoSEQ multiplex PCR, and TCRdb kept only the in-frame ones, dropping some. Here the sample spans about 77,000 clones, about 87% being singletons. The sequences come from CD4+ or CD8+ T cells sorted from blood, collected in a trial of the OX40 agonist ivuxolimab. All receptors come from an adult with an advanced solid tumor such as melanoma, head and neck, liver or kidney cancer. Each CDR3 is given with its conserved first and last residue. Each record gives: J gene, V gene, D gene, clone size, CDR3 DNA, CDR3 protein. The D gene is left open where the match is weak. Rows give clone size only sometimes, using once, few, many, or a class for an expanded clone.

j_call: TRBJ2-1; v_call: TRBV4-1; d_call: TRBD2; clone_size: -; cdr3_nt: TGCGCCAGCAGCCAAGGCCTCGGACTAGTAGTCGATGAGCAGTTCTTC; cdr3_aa: CASSQGLGLVVDEQFF
j_call: TRBJ2-7; v_call: TRBV5-1; d_call: -; clone_size: -; cdr3_nt: TGCGCCAGCAGCTTGGGGGACATGCCCTACGAGCAGTACTTC; cdr3_aa: CASSLGDMPYEQYF
j_call: TRBJ2-4; v_call: TRBV4-2; d_call: -; clone_size: -; cdr3_nt: TGTGCCAGCAGCCAAGATGTGGGGGTTGCCAAAAACATTCAGTACTTC; cdr3_aa: CASSQDVGVAKNIQYF
j_call: TRBJ2-1; v_call: TRBV30; d_call: -; clone_size: once; cdr3_nt: TGTGCCTGGAGTCCAGGGAATTCCAGAAATGAGCAGTTCTTC; cdr3_aa: CAWSPGNSRNEQFF
j_call: TRBJ2-5; v_call: TRBV5-6; d_call: -; clone_size: -; cdr3_nt: TGTGCCAGCAGCGACGTCGGGACCCTCCAAGAGACCCAGTACTTC; cdr3_aa: CASSDVGTLQETQYF
j_call: TRBJ1-2; v_call: TRBV12-5; d_call: -; clone_size: -; cdr3_nt: TGTGCTAGTGGTTTGGGGACGCCAGGAGTCTATGGCTACACCTTC; cdr3_aa: CASGLGTPGVYGYTF
j_call: TRBJ1-2; v_call: TRBV6-1; d_call: -; clone_size: -; cdr3_nt: TGTGCCAGCACCGGGGCCTATGGCTACACCTTC; cdr3_aa: CASTGAYGYTF
j_call: TRBJ2-7; v_call: TRBV7-2; d_call: -; clone_size: -; cdr3_nt: TGTGCCAGCAGCTCCGGGGGGCTTAGCGGGACAGCTCCCTACGAGCAGTACTTC; cdr3_aa: CASSSGGLSGTAPYEQYF
j_call: TRBJ1-2; v_call: TRBV5-8; d_call: -; clone_size: -; cdr3_nt: TGTGCCAGCAGCTTGATAGCCAGGAACTATGGCTACACCTTC; cdr3_aa: CASSLIARNYGYTF
j_call: TRBJ2-3; v_call: TRBV4-2; d_call: TRBD2; clone_size: -; cdr3_nt: TGTGCCAGCAGCCAAGAATCTACGGCTAGCGGGGGCACAGATACGCAGTATTTT; cdr3_aa: CASSQESTASGGTDTQYF
j_call: TRBJ1-1; v_call: TRBV29-1; d_call: -; clone_size: -; cdr3_nt: TGCAGCGTTGAAGAAGGGTTTTGGAACACTGAAGCTTTCTTT; cdr3_aa: CSVEEGFWNTEAFF
j_call: TRBJ1-2; v_call: TRBV19; d_call: -; clone_size: few; cdr3_nt: TGTGCCAGTAGTTACTACCAGGCTGGCTACACCTTC; cdr3_aa: CASSYYQAGYTF
j_call: TRBJ1-4; v_call: TRBV28; d_call: -; clone_size: -; cdr3_nt: TGTGCCAGCAGTTCTCCATGGACAGCAACTAATGAAAAACTGTTTTTT; cdr3_aa: CASSSPWTATNEKLFF
j_call: TRBJ2-1; v_call: TRBV7-6; d_call: -; clone_size: -; cdr3_nt: TGTGCCAGCAGCTTTCGACAGGACGGTGAGCAGTTCTTC; cdr3_aa: CASSFRQDGEQFF
j_call: TRBJ2-5; v_call: TRBV7-2; d_call: -; clone_size: -; cdr3_nt: TGTGCCAGCAGCTCAGTATCTCGAATACAAGAGACCCAGTACTTC; cdr3_aa: CASSSVSRIQETQYF
j_call: TRBJ2-5; v_call: TRBV6-1; d_call: TRBD1; clone_size: -; cdr3_nt: TGTGCCAGCAGTGTGGACAGGGGTTGGGAGACCCAGTACTTC; cdr3_aa: CASSVDRGWETQYF
j_call: TRBJ2-1; v_call: TRBV7-2; d_call: TRBD2; clone_size: -; cdr3_nt: TGTGCCAGCAGCTTTTTTCTCTCCCCGGGGGGTAGCTCCTACAATGAGCAGTTCTTC; cdr3_aa: CASSFFLSPGGSSYNEQFF
j_call: TRBJ1-5; v_call: TRBV4-2; d_call: -; clone_size: -; cdr3_nt: TGTGCCACTTCCGGGACAAACTCAAATCAGCCCCAGCATTTT; cdr3_aa: CATSGTNSNQPQHF
j_call: TRBJ1-3; v_call: TRBV5-1; d_call: -; clone_size: -; cdr3_nt: TGCGCCAGCAGCCCGCTGGACGCTGGGGCGCCCGGAAACACCATATATTTT; cdr3_aa: CASSPLDAGAPGNTIYF
j_call: TRBJ1-2; v_call: TRBV4-3; d_call: -; clone_size: -; cdr3_nt: TGCGCCAGCAGCCAAGCATCCTCCTCAGGGTACTATGGCTACACCTTC; cdr3_aa: CASSQASSSGYYGYTF
j_call: TRBJ2-7; v_call: TRBV28; d_call: -; clone_size: -; cdr3_nt: TGTGCCAGCACCCCCGATAGATTACGAGGGCAGTACTTC; cdr3_aa: CASTPDRLRGQYF
j_call: TRBJ2-7; v_call: TRBV18; d_call: TRBD2; clone_size: few; cdr3_nt: TGTGCCAGCTCACTCAGCGGGAGCTCCTACGAGCAGTACTTC; cdr3_aa: CASSLSGSSYEQYF
j_call: TRBJ2-5; v_call: TRBV21-1; d_call: -; clone_size: -; cdr3_nt: TGTGCCAGCAGTAACAACCAGAACCACCAAGAGACCCAGTACTTC; cdr3_aa: CASSNNQNHQETQYF
j_call: TRBJ1-6; v_call: TRBV30; d_call: TRBD1; clone_size: -; cdr3_nt: TGTGCCACGGGACAGAGAGATTCACCCCTCCACTTT; cdr3_aa: CATGQRDSPLHF
j_call: TRBJ2-2; v_call: TRBV18; d_call: -; clone_size: -; cdr3_nt: TGTGCCAGCTCACCAGCCGGGAGCACCGGGGAGCTGTTTTTT; cdr3_aa: CASSPAGSTGELFF
j_call: TRBJ1-2; v_call: TRBV4-3; d_call: -; clone_size: -; cdr3_nt: TGCGCCAGCAGCCAAGTGGGAAGGGGGTATGGCTACACCTTC; cdr3_aa: CASSQVGRGYGYTF
j_call: TRBJ1-1; v_call: TRBV5-6; d_call: -; clone_size: once; cdr3_nt: TGTGCCAGCAGCCCACCCACCAGAACTAACACTGAAGCTTTCTTT; cdr3_aa: CASSPPTRTNTEAFF
j_call: TRBJ1-3; v_call: TRBV19; d_call: -; clone_size: -; cdr3_nt: TGTGCCAGTATTTCGGACCAACCTGGAAACACCATATATTTT; cdr3_aa: CASISDQPGNTIYF
j_call: TRBJ2-3; v_call: TRBV19; d_call: -; clone_size: -; cdr3_nt: TGTGCCAGTAGTACTACAGGGTTTAGCACAGATACGCAGTATTTT; cdr3_aa: CASSTTGFSTDTQYF
j_call: TRBJ2-2; v_call: TRBV4-1; d_call: TRBD2; clone_size: -; cdr3_nt: TGCGCCAGCAGCCTAGGTCTTGGGACTAGCCCCACCGGGGAGCTGTTTTTT; cdr3_aa: CASSLGLGTSPTGELFF
j_call: TRBJ1-5; v_call: TRBV18; d_call: -; clone_size: -; cdr3_nt: TGTGCCAGCTCACCGGACAGTGGCAATCAGCCCCAGCATTTT; cdr3_aa: CASSPDSGNQPQHF
j_call: TRBJ2-6; v_call: TRBV5-1; d_call: TRBD1; clone_size: -; cdr3_nt: TGCGCCAGCGGACAGGGGAGGACCTCTGGGGCCAACGTCCTGACTTTC; cdr3_aa: CASGQGRTSGANVLTF
j_call: TRBJ2-7; v_call: TRBV18; d_call: TRBD1; clone_size: -; cdr3_nt: TGTGCCAGCTCACCATCCGGACAGGGGCGTGAGCAGTACTTC; cdr3_aa: CASSPSGQGREQYF